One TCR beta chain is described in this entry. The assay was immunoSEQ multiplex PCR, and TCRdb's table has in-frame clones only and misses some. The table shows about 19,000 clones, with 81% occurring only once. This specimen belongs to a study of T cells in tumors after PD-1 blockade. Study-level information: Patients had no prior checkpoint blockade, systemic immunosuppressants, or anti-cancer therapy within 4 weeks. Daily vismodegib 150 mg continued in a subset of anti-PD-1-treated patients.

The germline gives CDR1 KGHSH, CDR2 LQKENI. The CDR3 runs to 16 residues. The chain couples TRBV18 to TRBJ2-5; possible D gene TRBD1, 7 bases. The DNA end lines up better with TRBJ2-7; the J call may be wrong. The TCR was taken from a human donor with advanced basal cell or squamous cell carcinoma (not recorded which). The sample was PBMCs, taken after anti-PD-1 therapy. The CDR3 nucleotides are TGTGCCAGCTCACCTCTTTTGCCAGGGGGGACCTACGAGCAGTACTTC. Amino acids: CASSPLLPGGTYEQYF.